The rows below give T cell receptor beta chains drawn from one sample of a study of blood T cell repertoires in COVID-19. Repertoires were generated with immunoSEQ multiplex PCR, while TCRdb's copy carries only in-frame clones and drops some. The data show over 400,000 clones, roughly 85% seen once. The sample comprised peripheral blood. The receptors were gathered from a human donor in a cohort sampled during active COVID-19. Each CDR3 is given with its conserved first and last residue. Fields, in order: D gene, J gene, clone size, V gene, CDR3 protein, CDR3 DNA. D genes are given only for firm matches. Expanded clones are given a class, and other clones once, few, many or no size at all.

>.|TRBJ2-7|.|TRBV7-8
CASSFEGISYEQYF
TGTGCCAGCAGCTTCGAGGGTATCTCCTACGAGCAGTACTTC
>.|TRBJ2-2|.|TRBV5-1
CASSLLVSTGTNTGELFF
TGCGCCAGCAGCTTGTTAGTTAGTACAGGGACGAACACCGGGGAGCTGTTTTTT
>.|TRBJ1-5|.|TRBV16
CASSRGENQPQHF
TGTGCCAGCAGCCGCGGGGAGAATCAGCCCCAGCATTTT
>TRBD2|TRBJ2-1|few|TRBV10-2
CASSGSRLAALNEQFF
TGCGCCAGCAGCGGGTCCAGACTAGCGGCGCTCAATGAGCAGTTCTTC
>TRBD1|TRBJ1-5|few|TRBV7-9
CASSLEWGQGNQPQHF
TGTGCCAGCAGCTTAGAGTGGGGACAGGGCAATCAGCCCCAGCATTTT
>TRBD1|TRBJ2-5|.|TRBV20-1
CSASEGGAETQYF
TGCAGTGCTAGTGAAGGGGGCGCCGAGACCCAGTACTTC
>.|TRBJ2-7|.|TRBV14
CASSQPQAAGISYEQYF
TGTGCCAGCAGCCAACCCCAGGCGGCAGGGATCTCCTACGAGCAGTACTTC
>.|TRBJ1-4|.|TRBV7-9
CASSLEVDRRRF
TGTGCCAGCAGCTTAGAGGTGGACAGACGGAGGTTC
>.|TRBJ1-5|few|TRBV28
CASSLGSSETPQHF
TGTGCCAGCAGTTTAGGCTCGAGCGAGACGCCCCAGCATTTT
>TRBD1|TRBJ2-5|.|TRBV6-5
CASSSTGGGETQYF
TGTGCCAGCAGTTCCACAGGGGGTGGGGAGACCCAGTACTTC
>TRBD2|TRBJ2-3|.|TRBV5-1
CASSPRTSGSTDTQYF
TGCGCCAGCAGCCCCAGGACTAGCGGGAGTACCGATACGCAGTATTTT
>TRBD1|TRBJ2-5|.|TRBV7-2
CASSPGTGLYQETQYF
TGTGCCAGCAGTCCCGGGACAGGATTGTACCAAGAGACCCAGTACTTC
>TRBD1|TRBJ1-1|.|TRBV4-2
CASSGPTGTTMNTEAFF
TGTGCCAGCAGCGGGCCGACAGGGACAACTATGAACACTGAAGCTTTCTTT
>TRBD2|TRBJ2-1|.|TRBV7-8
CASSLVTSGIEGEQFF
TGTGCCAGCAGCTTAGTAACCAGCGGGATTGAGGGTGAGCAGTTCTTC
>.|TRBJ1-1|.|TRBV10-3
CAISEAGRELNTEAFF
TGTGCCATCAGTGAAGCCGGTCGAGAGCTGAACACTGAAGCTTTCTTT
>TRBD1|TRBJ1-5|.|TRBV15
CATSYVQGGSSQPQHF
TGTGCCACCAGCTACGTTCAGGGGGGTTCCAGTCAGCCCCAGCATTTT
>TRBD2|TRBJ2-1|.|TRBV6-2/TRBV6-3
CASSLRREGPYEQFF
TGTGCCAGCAGTTTGCGGCGGGAGGGCCCCTATGAGCAGTTCTTC
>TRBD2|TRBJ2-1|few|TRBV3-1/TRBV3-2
CASSQLAGVNEQFF
TGTGCCAGCAGCCAACTAGCGGGAGTTAATGAGCAGTTCTTC
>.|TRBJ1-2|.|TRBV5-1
CASSGQGYGYTF
TGCGCCAGCAGCGGGCAGGGGTATGGCTACACCTTC
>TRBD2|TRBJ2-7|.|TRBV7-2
CASSSGRGLAERSSYEQYF
TGTGCCAGCAGCTCTGGAAGGGGACTAGCGGAACGAAGCTCCTACGAGCAGTACTTC
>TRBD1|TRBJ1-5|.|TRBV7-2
CASRVGQGSNQPQHF
TGTGCCAGCAGAGTAGGACAGGGGAGCAATCAGCCCCAGCATTTT
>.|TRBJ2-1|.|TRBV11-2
CASSLGVAEPSYNEQFF
TGTGCCAGCAGCTTAGGAGTGGCGGAGCCCTCCTACAATGAGCAGTTCTTC
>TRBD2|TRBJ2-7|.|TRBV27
CASSLSSGDYEQYF
TGTGCCAGCAGTTTATCTAGCGGGGACTACGAGCAGTACTTC
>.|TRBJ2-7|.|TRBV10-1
CASHSYEQYF
TGCGCCAGCCATTCATACGAGCAGTACTTC
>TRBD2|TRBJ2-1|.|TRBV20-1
CSASLPSGSRDEQFF
TGCAGTGCTAGTCTGCCTAGCGGGAGTAGGGATGAGCAGTTCTTC
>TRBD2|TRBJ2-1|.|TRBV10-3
CAITEREGRQFF
TGTGCCATCACGGAACGGGAGGGCCGGCAGTTCTTC
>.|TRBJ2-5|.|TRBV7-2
CASSLGGGWETQYF
TGTGCCAGCAGCTTAGGGGGCGGTTGGGAGACCCAGTACTTC
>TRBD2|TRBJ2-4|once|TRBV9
CASSVTAGGIQYF
TGTGCCAGCAGCGTAACAGCGGGAGGCATTCAGTACTTC
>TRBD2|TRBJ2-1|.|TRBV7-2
CASSLRLAENNEQFF
TGTGCCAGCAGCTTACGACTAGCGGAGAACAATGAGCAGTTCTTC
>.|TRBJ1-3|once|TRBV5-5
CASSLEGGNTIYF
TGTGCCAGCAGCTTGGAGGGGGGAAACACCATATATTTT
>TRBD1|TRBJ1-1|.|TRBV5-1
CASSLAGGREEAFF
TGCGCCAGCAGCTTGGCAGGGGGCAGGGAAGAAGCTTTCTTT
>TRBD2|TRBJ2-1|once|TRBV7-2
CASSLAGVWNEQFF
TGTGCCAGCAGCCTAGCGGGAGTGTGGAATGAGCAGTTCTTC
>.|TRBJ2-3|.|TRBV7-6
CASSLVYHAGADTQYF
TGTGCCAGCAGCTTAGTATACCACGCCGGGGCAGATACGCAGTATTTT
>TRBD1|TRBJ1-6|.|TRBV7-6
CASSLRTGDGSPLHF
TGTGCCAGCAGCTTAAGGACAGGGGACGGTTCACCCCTCCACTTT
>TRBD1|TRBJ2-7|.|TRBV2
CASSEIRGLGEQYF
TGTGCCAGCAGTGAAATAAGGGGGCTAGGAGAGCAGTACTTC